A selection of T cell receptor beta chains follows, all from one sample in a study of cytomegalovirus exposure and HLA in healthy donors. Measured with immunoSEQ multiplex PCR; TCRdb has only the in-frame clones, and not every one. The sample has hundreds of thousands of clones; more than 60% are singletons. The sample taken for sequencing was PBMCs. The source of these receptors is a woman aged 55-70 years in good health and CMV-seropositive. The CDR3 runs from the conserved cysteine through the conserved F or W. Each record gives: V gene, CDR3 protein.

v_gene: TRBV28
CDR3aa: CASTSGGQPQHF

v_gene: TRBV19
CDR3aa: CASTPFEARASGGYTF

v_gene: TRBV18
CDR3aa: CASSRDNEQFF

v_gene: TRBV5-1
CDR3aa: CASSDGTMGGYNEQFF

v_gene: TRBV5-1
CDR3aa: CASSPAGGGDAGELFF

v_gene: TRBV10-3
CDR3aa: CAIRRDILYGYTF

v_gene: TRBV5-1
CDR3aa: CASSPGLAVTDTQYF

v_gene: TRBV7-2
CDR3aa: CASSLRRGTETQYF

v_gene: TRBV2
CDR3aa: CASSYKAANTEAFF

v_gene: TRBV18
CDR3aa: CASSPQGADYNEQFF

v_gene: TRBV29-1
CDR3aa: CSVPGHLSTEAFF

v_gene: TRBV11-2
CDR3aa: CASSFGTSTDTQYF

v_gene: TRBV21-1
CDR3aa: CASSPRGTADEKLFF

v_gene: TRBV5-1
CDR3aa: CASSLDTGAMNTEAFF

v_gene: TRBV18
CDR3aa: CASSPGGDDTEAFF

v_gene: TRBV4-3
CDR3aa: CASSQEMARGPDTQYF

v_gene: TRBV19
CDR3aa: CASSLQGAGGEKLFF

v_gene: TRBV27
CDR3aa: CASSVLAGGPAGTQYF

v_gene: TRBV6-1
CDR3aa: CASSGGGGSNTEAFF